Below are 29 T cell receptor beta chains sequenced from a single sample in a study of T cells in Graves' hyperthyroidism and ophthalmopathy. Amplified regions were TCR beta CDR3 sequences from RNA transcripts. When the TCR CDR3 underwent first-round RT-PCR, the HTBI primer set was used. TCRdb passed the multiplex PCR reads through MiXCR, listing each CDR3 protein once. The table includes about 350,000 distinct CDR3 sequences, 11% to 15% detected once. The specimen sequenced was blood. The receptors come from a woman in her twenties or thirties with Graves' hyperthyroidism.

In this sample, this clonotype turned up many times. The chain carries TRBV20-1 and TRBJ2-7; D may be TRBD1 or TRBD2 (6 bases each). Trimming took off 6 bases at V and 4 bases at J, with 19 bases between the two ends. There are 14 residues in the CDR3. The germline CDR1 and CDR2 sequences are DFQATT and SNEGSKA (reference sequence). The CDR3 loop is CSAPISGGGYEQYF. The CDR3, as DNA: TGCAGTGCACCAATAAGCGGAGGGGGTTACGAGCAGTACTTC.

This clonotype showed up many times. The V and J genes are TRBV2 and TRBJ2-5; D is perhaps TRBD2 (6 bases). CDR3 length: 13 residues. Germline CDR1 reads SNHLY; CDR2 reads FYNNEI. Trimming stripped 6 bases from V and 5 bases from J, with 13 bases between. CDR3 sequence: CASRYAGRETQYF. The CDR3 DNA is TGTGCCAGCAGATACGCTGGGAGGGAGACCCAGTACTTC.

The rearrangement uses TRBV15 and TRBJ1-5; a possible D gene is TRBD1 (6 bases). Germline CDR1 is LNHNV and CDR2 is YYDKDF (reference sequence). V was cut by 5 bases and J by 7 bases, with 12 bases left in between. This CDR3 has 13 residues. The CDR3 reads CATSLPRGQPQHF. The CDR3 nucleotides read TGTGCCACCAGCCTGCCCAGGGGCCAGCCCCAGCATTTT. The variable domain in full, with the rest retrieved from reference TRBV15 and TRBJ1-5, is DAMVIQNPRYQVTQFGKPVTLSCSQTLNHNVMYWYQQKSSQAPKLLFHYYDKDFNNEADTPDNFQSRRPNTSFCFLDIRSPGLGDTAMYLCATSLPRGQPQHFGDGTRLSIL.

J is TRBJ2-7 and V is TRBV20-1; 8 nucleotides match TRBD1. Germline V gives CDR1 DFQATT, CDR2 SNEGSKA (reference sequence). J lost 3 bases, V lost 5 bases, and 9 bases had no gene match. The CDR3 sequence is 14 residues long. Here the CDR3 reads CSALTGTGIYEQYF. In nucleotides, the CDR3 is TGCAGTGCTTTAACCGGGACAGGAATCTACGAGCAGTACTTC.

Regarding this clonotype: With a much larger clone just one base away, this may be a read error. The chain carries TRBV2 and TRBJ2-1, with no clear D. The CDR3 has 14 amino acids. Germline V gives CDR1 SNHLY, CDR2 FYNNEI. For the CDR3, the DNA is TGTGCCAGCAGTGAAGCGCCCAGGCCCAATGAGCAGTGCTTC. Protein: CASSEAPRPNEQCF.

The chain joins TRBV19 to TRBJ2-3, with 9 bases fitting TRBD1. The CDR3 covers 16 residues. The germline CDR1 and CDR2 sequences are LNHDA and SQIVND (reference sequence). V dropped 5 bases and J dropped 5; count of bases not matched to a gene: 11. In nucleotides, the CDR3 is TGTGCCAGTAGTGCCACTCCGGGACAGGGCATAGATACGCAGTATTTT. This encodes CASSATPGQGIDTQYF. The whole variable domain, remainder taken from reference TRBV19 and TRBJ2-3, is DGGITQSPKYLFRKEGQNVTLSCEQNLNHDAMYWYRQDPGQGLRLIYYSQIVNDFQKGDIAEGYSVSREKKESFPLTVTSAQKNPTAFYLCASSATPGQGIDTQYFGPGTRLTVL.

The chain couples TRBV28 to TRBJ2-2; D possibly uses TRBD1 or TRBD2 (5 bases each). CDR3 length: 15 residues. In germline, CDR1 is MDHEN, CDR2 SYDVKM. V gave up 5 bases and J gave up 4 bases, with 14 bases separating them. CDR3 amino acids: CASSRGRGGTGELFF. Written as DNA, the CDR3 is TGTGCCAGCAGTCGCGGACGGGGCGGCACCGGGGAGCTGTTTTTT.

This clonotype came up a few times. The chain has TRBV20-1 and TRBJ2-1; 10 bases fit TRBD2. Germline trimming cut 3 bases from V and 0 bases from J; bases unmatched to any gene: 2. The CDR3 length is 15 residues. CDR1 DFQATT and CDR2 SNEGSKA come from the germline V gene (reference sequence). CDR3 amino acids: CSASPSGSSYNEQFF. In nucleotides, the CDR3 is TGCAGTGCTAGTCCTAGCGGGAGCTCCTACAATGAGCAGTTCTTC.

This clonotype was seen more than once but under ten times. The genes are TRBV19 and TRBJ1-2; 8 nucleotides line up with TRBD1. This CDR3 is 14 amino acids long. The J segment lost 14 bases and the V segment lost 0 bases, leaving 11 bases of the junction unmatched. Germline CDR1 and CDR2: LNHDA and SQIVND (reference sequence). CDR3 DNA: TGTGCCAGTAGTATAGAGGGAGACAGGGGCTGGAGGACCTTC. Its translation: CASSIEGDRGWRTF. Full variable domain (rest looked up from reference TRBV19 and TRBJ1-2): DGGITQSPKYLFRKEGQNVTLSCEQNLNHDAMYWYRQDPGQGLRLIYYSQIVNDFQKGDIAEGYSVSREKKESFPLTVTSAQKNPTAFYLCASSIEGDRGWRTFGSGTRLTVV.

This clonotype was counted many times. This chain connects TRBV2 to TRBJ2-7; D may be TRBD2 (6 bases). CDR1 is SNHLY, CDR2 FYNNEI, per germline. The V end was cut by 4 bases, the J end by 5 bases, with 15 bases between. This CDR3 comprises 14 residues. CDR3 nucleotides: TGTGCCAGCAGTGTGGGGAGGCAAGGTGACGAGCAGTACTTC. It encodes CASSVGRQGDEQYF. Variable domain in full (rest from reference TRBV2 and TRBJ2-7): EPEVTQTPSHQVTQMGQEVILRCVPISNHLYFYWYRQILGQKVEFLVSFYNNEISEKSEIFDDQFSVERPDGSNFTLKIRSTKLEDSAMYFCASSVGRQGDEQYFGPGTRLTVT.

This clonotype was seen ten or more times. V gene TRBV28 combines with J gene TRBJ2-7; a weak D match, TRBD2 (7 bases). V shed 6 bases and J shed 3 bases, with 18 bases lying between them. This CDR3 comprises 15 residues. The germline V gene encodes CDR1 MDHEN and CDR2 SYDVKM. This CDR3 reads CASSQPGGGYYEQYF. In nucleotides, the CDR3 is TGTGCCAGCAGCCAACCAGGCGGGGGCTACTACGAGCAGTACTTC.

In this sample, this clonotype turned up many times. This chain connects TRBV20-1 to TRBJ2-5; D perhaps matches TRBD2 (5 bases). With 3 bases removed from V and 1 base from J, the gap between germline ends came to 9 bases. CDR1 and CDR2 from the germline V gene are DFQATT and SNEGSKA (reference sequence). This CDR3 has 13 amino acids. The CDR3 region is CSARGSGQETQYF. For the CDR3, the DNA is TGCAGTGCTAGGGGCAGCGGCCAAGAGACCCAGTACTTC.

V usage is TRBV9 and J usage is TRBJ1-4, with D possibly TRBD1 on 6 matching bases. With 1 base removed from V and 8 bases from J, the gap between germline ends came to 12 bases. There are 14 residues in the CDR3. Germline V gene lookup returns CDR1 SGDLS and CDR2 YYNGEE. The CDR3 sequence: CASSVTGRVEKLFF. CDR3 DNA sequence: TGTGCCAGCAGCGTAACAGGGAGGGTCGAAAAACTGTTTTTT.

The chain couples TRBV27 to TRBJ1-5; possible D gene TRBD1, 5 bases. The V end was cut by 5 bases, the J end by 5 bases, with 19 bases between. Germline V gene lookup returns CDR1 MNHEY and CDR2 SMNVEV (reference sequence). The CDR3 contains 16 residues. DNA for the CDR3: TGTGCCAGCAGTCCAACCCTCAGACAGCAGGATCAGCCCCAGCATTTT. It yields the protein CASSPTLRQQDQPQHF.

This clonotype was seen only a few times. The rearrangement joins TRBV28 to TRBJ2-5, with TRBD1 identical over 7 bases. The trim removed 6 bases at V and 8 bases at J, leaving 15 bases unmatched. Looked up from germline, CDR1 is MDHEN and CDR2 is SYDVKM. CDR3 length: 15 amino acids. The CDR3 DNA is TGTGCCAGCAGCCTGAGGACAGGTTCTTTACCTACCCAGTACTTC. As protein: CASSLRTGSLPTQYF.

V and J are TRBV7-2 and TRBJ2-3, with 7 bases aligning to TRBD2. V shed 5 bases and J 2 bases; nucleotides not matched to a gene: 10. Germline lookup yields CDR1 SGHTA and CDR2 FQGNSA. CDR3 length: 16 amino acids. CDR3 sequence reads: CASSLTAGVFTDTQYF. CDR3 coding DNA: TGTGCCAGCAGCCTTACGGCGGGGGTATTCACAGATACGCAGTATTTT.

There are many counts of this clonotype. J is TRBJ1-4 and V is TRBV28, with 9 bases aligning to TRBD1. Germline V lookup: CDR1 MDHEN, CDR2 SYDVKM. The trim removed 2 bases at V and 4 bases at J, leaving 8 bases unmatched. The CDR3 extends over 17 amino acids. The CDR3 reads CASSLKGTGRVNEKLFF. Written as DNA, the CDR3 is TGTGCCAGCAGTTTAAAAGGGACAGGGAGAGTTAATGAAAAACTGTTTTTT.

This clonotype was seen repeatedly, ten times or more. The V call is TRBV2, the J call TRBJ1-2; 9 bases map to TRBD1. There are 12 residues in the CDR3. V shed 7 bases, J shed 8 bases, and the junction held 5 bases outside the gene matches. The germline gives CDR1 SNHLY, CDR2 FYNNEI. CDR3 coding DNA: TGTGCCAGCAATAACAGGGGGCGAGGCTACACCTTC. This encodes CASNNRGRGYTF.

At least ten counts were recorded for this clonotype. This chain uses TRBV6-1 with TRBJ1-1; no definite D call. The V and J ends lost 7 bases and 8 bases respectively, with 11 bases between them. This CDR3 is built from 11 residues. Germline CDR1 and CDR2: MNHNS and SASEGT. The CDR3 DNA is TGTGCCAGCATCCTCTTAGGGGAAGCTTTCTTT. It yields the protein CASILLGEAFF.

Points on this clonotype: Just one base apart from a much larger clone, this may be a read error. V and J are TRBV28 and TRBJ2-1; the match to TRBD2 covers 7 bases. Losses at the gene ends were 8 bases for V and 6 bases for J; bases not matched to a gene: 10. The germline CDR1 and CDR2 sequences are MDHEN and SYDVKM. The CDR3 covers 14 residues. CDR3 sequence reads: CASGPGGIGNEQFF. CDR3 DNA: TGTGCCAGCGGCCCCGGGGGGATCGGCAATGAGCAGTTCTTC. Looking up the rest from reference TRBV28 and TRBJ2-1 gives the full variable domain: DVKVTQSSRYLVKRTGEKVFLECVQDMDHENMFWYRQDPGLGLRLIYFSYDVKMKEKGDIPEGYSVSREKKERFSLILESASTNQTSMYLCASGPGGIGNEQFFGPGTRLTVL.

This clonotype came up a few times. CDR3 sequence: CASSTDGNQPQHF. Here the CDR3 DNA reads TGCGCCAGCAGTACTGACGGGAATCAGCCCCAGCATTTT. This sequence joins TRBV10-2 and TRBJ1-5; D is ambiguous. Trimming pared 5 bases from V and 4 bases from J, leaving 9 bases between. CDR3 length: 13 residues. Germline-derived CDR1 and CDR2 are WSHSY and SAAADI.

The V call is TRBV20-1, the J call TRBJ2-1; D remains unclear. Germline V lookup: CDR1 DFQATT, CDR2 SNEGSKA (reference sequence). The CDR3 loop spans 16 amino acids. The V end lost 0 bases, the J end lost 0 bases, and 12 bases lay between the germline ends. Here the CDR3 reads CSARDFIGLSYNEQFF. The CDR3 bases are TGCAGTGCTAGAGATTTCATAGGTCTCTCCTACAATGAGCAGTTCTTC.

V and J are TRBV4-1 and TRBJ2-7, with 8 bases identical to TRBD2. The junction had 13 bases not matched to a gene; V was cut back by 6 bases and J by 6 bases. The CDR3 length is 15 residues. Germline CDR1 and CDR2: MGHRA and YSYEKL. CDR3 nucleotides: TGCGCCAGCAGAGCCATAGGGACTAGTAATTCCGAGCAGTACTTC. Residues: CASRAIGTSNSEQYF.

This clonotype was detected a few times. The genes are TRBV7-6 and TRBJ1-1, with 9 bases aligning to TRBD1. The CDR3 has 15 residues. Losses at the gene ends were 1 base for V and 5 bases for J; bases not matched to a gene: 5. Germline loops: CDR1 SGHVS, CDR2 FNYEAQ. The CDR3 protein is CASSLGSTGGTEAFF. For the CDR3, the DNA is TGTGCCAGCAGCTTAGGATCGACAGGGGGGACTGAAGCTTTCTTT.

This clonotype was detected a few times. The rearrangement uses TRBV19 and TRBJ1-1; D is undetermined. The V and J ends lost 4 bases and 5 bases respectively, with 29 bases between them. This CDR3 comprises 19 residues. The germline CDR1 and CDR2 sequences are LNHDA and SQIVND (reference sequence). The CDR3 here is CASSTVIIPRGSTGTEAFF. The CDR3 region has the DNA TGTGCCAGTAGTACCGTAATAATACCGCGCGGGTCTACTGGGACTGAAGCTTTCTTT.

This chain joins TRBV19 and TRBJ2-5, with TRBD2 matching 7 bases. This CDR3 has 16 amino acids. CDR1 is LNHDA and CDR2 is SQIVND in the germline V gene (reference sequence). V dropped 6 bases and J dropped 2; count of bases not matched to a gene: 12. This CDR3 is CASRRTASGLQETQYF. The DNA for the CDR3 is TGTGCCAGTAGGAGAACAGCTAGCGGCCTACAAGAGACCCAGTACTTC. The full variable domain, rest sourced from reference TRBV19 and TRBJ2-5, is DGGITQSPKYLFRKEGQNVTLSCEQNLNHDAMYWYRQDPGQGLRLIYYSQIVNDFQKGDIAEGYSVSREKKESFPLTVTSAQKNPTAFYLCASRRTASGLQETQYFGPGTRLLVL.

This clonotype was observed many times. The chain recombines TRBV11-2 with TRBJ2-7; 11 nucleotides line up with TRBD2. Per germline, CDR1 SGHAT and CDR2 FQNNGV. V was clipped by 7 bases and J by 4 bases; unmatched bases: 6. The CDR3 loop spans 14 amino acids. CDR3 sequence reads: CASTTSGSWYEQYF. For the CDR3, the DNA is TGTGCCAGCACCACTAGCGGGAGTTGGTACGAGCAGTACTTC.

This clonotype was picked up a small number of times. The rearrangement uses TRBV28 and TRBJ1-6; a weak D match, TRBD1 (5 bases). The CDR3 is made up of 17 amino acids. V shed 5 bases and J shed 6 bases, with 20 bases lying between them. CDR1 is MDHEN, CDR2 SYDVKM, per germline. CDR3 sequence (DNA): TGTGCCAGCAGTCTAGGAACGCCGGGACGGATTAATTCACCCCTCCACTTT. Translated: CASSLGTPGRINSPLHF.

This clonotype was counted many times. The V call is TRBV28, the J call TRBJ2-5, with D maybe TRBD1 (6 bases). Between the trimmed V and J ends, which lost 3 bases and 5 bases, there was a span of 16 bases. This CDR3 is 15 amino acids long. Germline values: CDR1 MDHEN, CDR2 SYDVKM. The CDR3 protein is CASSFDGTHGETQYF. In nucleotides, the CDR3 is TGTGCCAGCAGTTTTGATGGGACACACGGGGAGACCCAGTACTTC.